This TCR beta chain was observed in a study of radiotherapy plus CTLA-4 blockade in lung cancer. Study context: Patients showed objective responses in roughly 18% of cases and disease control in less than 35%. Findings and caveats of the study: Increased serum interferon-beta after radiation also reportedly predicted response strongly. TCR clones of tumor origin grew in blood after radiotherapy plus ipilimumab.

About this clone itself: Its antigen is unidentified.

With ipilimumab providing CTLA-4 blockade, focal radiation was administered to patients who had chemo-refractory metastatic non-small-cell lung cancer. V lost 4 bases, J lost 3 bases, and 17 bases lay in between. The CDR3 contains 16 residues. Germline lookup yields CDR1 SGHTA and CDR2 FQGNSA. Measured with immunoSEQ multiplex PCR; TCRdb has only the in-frame clones, and not every one. Here the sample spans about 100,000 clones, 83% being singletons. The sequence was obtained from a human donor with non-small cell lung cancer who had stable disease on radiotherapy plus ipilimumab. V usage is TRBV7-2 and J usage is TRBJ2-3; D is perhaps TRBD2 (7 bases). The sample consisted of peripheral blood, taken from a patient treated with radiotherapy plus ipilimumab. Written as DNA, the CDR3 is TGTGCCAGCAGCTCCCGAGGGGGGGGCTTAACAGATACGCAGTATTTT. It specifies CASSSRGGGLTDTQYF.